A selection of T cell receptor beta chains follows, all from one sample in a study of blood T cell repertoires in COVID-19. This table comes from immunoSEQ multiplex PCR, and its TCRdb copy is limited to in-frame clones, with some not included. The table shows about 55,000 clones, with approximately 90% occurring only once. Sequencing was carried out using peripheral blood. The source of these receptors is a man aged 40-50 years with COVID-19, enrolled during active disease. The CDR3 runs from the conserved cysteine through the conserved F or W. The D gene is left open where the match is weak. The size entry is marked missing in some rows and otherwise reads once, few, many or a size class.

clone size | D gene | J gene | CDR3 length | V gene | CDR3 protein | CDR3 DNA
- | - | TRBJ2-5 | 13 | TRBV24-1 | CATSGGSKETQYF | TGTGCCACCAGCGGGGGTAGCAAAGAGACCCAGTACTTC
- | - | TRBJ2-2 | 15 | TRBV27 | CASSLIGGGTGELFF | TGTGCCAGCAGTTTGATAGGGGGAGGGACCGGGGAGCTGTTTTTT
few | - | TRBJ2-2 | 16 | TRBV7-3 | CASSLKGDTTTGELFF | TGTGCCAGCAGCTTAAAAGGGGACACGACCACCGGGGAGCTGTTTTTT
- | TRBD2 | TRBJ2-1 | 15 | TRBV2 | CASSERAGAWNEQFF | TGTGCCAGCAGTGAAAGAGCGGGAGCGTGGAATGAGCAGTTCTTC
- | - | TRBJ1-1 | 13 | TRBV29-1 | CSFQGTLNTEAFF | TGCAGCTTCCAGGGTACCTTGAACACTGAAGCTTTCTTT
- | TRBD1 | TRBJ1-6 | 16 | TRBV12-5 | CASGLGQGQLRSPLHF | TGTGCTAGTGGTTTGGGACAGGGGCAACTTCGGTCACCCCTCCACTTT
few | - | TRBJ2-1 | 14 | TRBV6-1 | CASSDARGYNEQFF | TGTGCCAGCAGTGATGCACGAGGGTACAATGAGCAGTTCTTC
- | - | TRBJ1-1 | 13 | TRBV10-2 | CASSSTGPTEAFF | TGCGCCAGCAGTTCGACAGGTCCCACTGAAGCTTTCTTT
- | - | TRBJ1-6 | 16 | TRBV3-1/TRBV3-2 | CASSPPGARASSPLHF | TGTGCCAGCAGCCCACCTGGTGCCAGGGCAAGCTCACCCCTCCACTTT
- | TRBD1 | TRBJ1-1 | 15 | TRBV5-5 | CASSLATGSHTEAFF | TGTGCCAGCAGCTTGGCGACAGGGAGCCACACTGAAGCTTTCTTT
- | - | TRBJ1-1 | 13 | TRBV30 | CAWVTRSNTEAFF | TGTGCCTGGGTGACACGGTCGAACACTGAAGCTTTCTTT
- | - | TRBJ2-7 | 13 | TRBV2 | CASSPGAGYEQYF | TGTGCCAGCAGCCCGGGAGCCGGTTACGAGCAGTACTTC
- | - | TRBJ2-7 | 13 | TRBV14 | CASSLSGSHEQYF | TGTGCCAGCAGCCTCTCGGGGTCCCACGAGCAGTACTTC
- | - | TRBJ2-2 | 16 | TRBV27 | CASKNTGRKYTGELFF | TGTGCCAGCAAAAATACGGGGAGGAAGTACACCGGGGAGCTGTTTTTT
- | - | TRBJ1-4 | 16 | TRBV11-2 | CASSLAAGMMNEKLFF | TGTGCCAGCAGCTTAGCAGCAGGGATGATGAATGAAAAACTGTTTTTT
once | TRBD1 | TRBJ1-5 | 16 | TRBV19 | CASSRGGRGPGQPQHF | TGTGCCAGTAGTAGGGGGGGCAGGGGGCCCGGTCAGCCCCAGCATTTT
- | - | TRBJ2-7 | 14 | TRBV12-1 | CASPWFGGSNEQYF | TGTGCCAGCCCCTGGTTTGGCGGGAGCAACGAGCAGTACTTC
few | TRBD2 | TRBJ2-5 | 16 | TRBV13 | CASSSGLGGYQETQYF | TGTGCCAGCAGCTCGGGACTAGGGGGGTACCAAGAGACCCAGTACTTC
once | TRBD2 | TRBJ2-3 | 15 | TRBV11-2 | CASSSGGGAADTQYF | TGTGCCAGCAGCTCGGGGGGAGGGGCGGCAGATACGCAGTATTTT
- | - | TRBJ1-2 | 17 | TRBV19 | CASSDRRSRTDAAFYTF | TGTGCCAGTAGCGACCGCCGATCCAGGACAGATGCTGCCTTCTACACCTTC
- | - | TRBJ1-2 | 13 | TRBV6-5 | CASSVRGRYGYTF | TGTGCCAGCAGCGTCCGAGGTCGCTATGGCTACACCTTC
- | - | TRBJ2-3 | 17 | TRBV5-4 | CASSPGGLGHRTDTQYF | TGTGCCAGCAGCCCGGGTGGACTTGGCCATCGGACAGATACGCAGTATTTT
once | TRBD1 | TRBJ2-7 | 14 | TRBV27 | CASSFQGANYEQYF | TGTGCCAGCAGTTTTCAGGGGGCGAACTACGAGCAGTACTTC
once | TRBD2 | TRBJ2-1 | 16 | TRBV4-1 | CASSQGFGGAYNEQFF | TGCGCCAGCAGCCAAGGGTTCGGGGGGGCCTACAATGAGCAGTTCTTC
- | - | TRBJ2-1 | 15 | TRBV2 | CASSERGLSYNEQFF | TGTGCCAGCAGTGAAAGGGGCCTCTCCTACAATGAGCAGTTCTTC
- | - | TRBJ1-4 | 14 | TRBV30 | CAWSTGTLNEKLFF | TGTGCCTGGAGTACCGGGACACTTAATGAAAAACTGTTTTTT
- | - | TRBJ2-3 | 12 | TRBV19 | CASSVNTDTQYF | TGTGCCAGTAGTGTAAACACAGATACGCAGTATTTT
- | - | TRBJ1-2 | 17 | TRBV24-1 | CATSDLLYRGHKNGYTF | TGTGCCACCAGTGATTTGCTGTATAGGGGACACAAGAATGGCTACACCTTC
- | - | TRBJ2-2 | 16 | TRBV5-1 | CASKDGGTANTGELFF | TGCGCCAGCAAGGATGGAGGGACCGCAAACACCGGGGAGCTGTTTTTT
- | - | TRBJ1-1 | 14 | TRBV6-5 | CASAGQSDYTEAFF | TGTGCCAGCGCCGGACAGTCTGATTACACTGAAGCTTTCTTT
- | TRBD1 | TRBJ1-1 | 16 | TRBV19 | CASSILTGFASVEAFF | TGTGCCAGTAGTATCCTGACAGGGTTCGCCTCCGTTGAAGCTTTCTTT
- | TRBD1 | TRBJ2-7 | 16 | TRBV6-6 | CASSYLGQVSSYEQYF | TGTGCCAGCAGTTACCTGGGACAGGTTAGCTCCTACGAGCAGTACTTC
- | - | TRBJ1-4 | 17 | TRBV15 | CATSRPRDAGEREKLFF | TGTGCCACCAGCAGACCCCGGGACGCAGGGGAACGTGAAAAACTGTTTTTT
- | - | TRBJ2-5 | 14 | TRBV7-8 | CASSLQQGRETQYF | TGTGCCAGCAGCCTCCAACAGGGGAGGGAGACCCAGTACTTC
- | - | TRBJ2-1 | 17 | TRBV7-7 | CASSPGRGSSSYNEQFF | TGTGCCAGCAGCCCCGGACGAGGGAGTAGCTCCTACAATGAGCAGTTCTTC
- | TRBD1 | TRBJ1-3 | 16 | TRBV19 | CASSKTGTGAGNTIYF | TGTGCCAGTAGTAAAACCGGGACAGGAGCTGGAAACACCATATATTTT
- | - | TRBJ2-5 | 18 | TRBV21-1 | CASSKEGAARAPKETQYF | TGTGCCAGCAGCAAAGAGGGGGCGGCCAGGGCGCCCAAAGAGACCCAGTACTTC
- | TRBD1 | TRBJ1-4 | 15 | TRBV14 | CASSQSGTGLKKLFF | TGTGCCAGCAGCCAGTCCGGGACAGGGTTGAAAAAACTGTTTTTT
- | TRBD1 | TRBJ1-1 | 17 | TRBV3-1/TRBV3-2 | CASSQYGEGRQGAKAFF | TGTGCCAGCAGCCAATACGGGGAGGGGCGACAGGGGGCAAAAGCTTTCTTT
- | - | TRBJ1-2 | 14 | TRBV3-1/TRBV3-2 | CASTPGGRNYGYTF | TGTGCCAGCACCCCCGGAGGGCGTAACTATGGCTACACCTTC
- | TRBD2 | TRBJ2-1 | 15 | TRBV18 | CASSPGTSGYNEQFF | TGTGCCAGCTCACCAGGGACTAGCGGTTACAATGAGCAGTTCTTC
- | TRBD1 | TRBJ1-4 | 17 | TRBV7-9 | CASSPLPPRTGNEKLFF | TGTGCCAGCAGCCCGTTACCTCCGAGGACAGGGAATGAAAAACTGTTTTTT
- | - | TRBJ1-2 | 12 | TRBV6-5 | CASQGPDYGYTF | TGTGCCAGCCAGGGGCCGGACTATGGCTACACCTTC
- | TRBD2 | TRBJ2-4 | 15 | TRBV19 | CASQGVPSGRNIQYF | TGTGCCAGCCAGGGTGTTCCTAGCGGGAGAAACATTCAGTACTTC
- | - | TRBJ1-5 | 13 | TRBV24-1 | CATSDPGNGPQHF | TGTGCCACCAGTGATCCAGGGAATGGGCCCCAGCATTTT
- | TRBD1 | TRBJ1-1 | 12 | TRBV6-5 | CASSPGTGEAFF | TGTGCCAGCAGTCCGGGGACAGGGGAAGCTTTCTTT
- | TRBD2 | TRBJ2-5 | 13 | TRBV12-3/TRBV12-4 | CASSLWEGETQYF | TGTGCCAGCAGTTTGTGGGAGGGAGAGACCCAGTACTTC
- | - | TRBJ1-4 | 14 | TRBV2 | CASRVLATNEKLFF | TGTGCCAGCAGAGTACTAGCAACTAATGAAAAACTGTTTTTT
- | TRBD1 | TRBJ1-1 | 15 | TRBV2 | CASSLLDRGATEAFF | TGTGCCAGCAGTCTTCTAGACAGGGGCGCCACTGAAGCTTTCTTT